This record concerns one T cell receptor beta chain sequence. Its matching antigen is unknown. This record belongs to a study of beta chain features in type 1 diabetes. For the study at large: Sorted cell examination encompassed 85 million to 130 million cells across all samples.

Study-level points and caveats: Across all four CD4+ subsets, people with type 1 diabetes showed modestly shorter TCRB CDR3s. Cells with high TCR expression could be over-represented by cDNA sequencing.

CDR3 length equals 16 residues. After removal of 3 bases from V and 5 bases from J, the junction contained 6 bases not matched to a gene. The germline V gene encodes CDR1 SGHAT and CDR2 FQNNGV. The isolated RNA, all of it, was reverse transcribed, so expressed TCRB transcripts were what got sequenced. Naive, central memory and regulatory T cell samples averaged approximately 3.9 million immunoSEQ reads each. Libraries were prepared by immunoSEQ multiplex PCR; TCRdb keeps only in-frame clonotypes and omits some of them. The table records roughly 160,000 clones, approximately 8% of them present only once.

Sequenced material: central memory CD4+ T cells from blood. This TCR was recovered from a woman aged 40-49 years with type 1 diabetes. This rearrangement joins TRBV11-2 to TRBJ2-2; 10 positions match TRBD2. In nucleotides, the CDR3 is TGTGCCAGCAGCTTTCCGGTAGCGGGGGGTACCGGGGAGCTGTTTTTT. Residues: CASSFPVAGGTGELFF.